This T cell receptor (beta chain) was sequenced for a study of control samples from healthy donors and cancer patients. The germline CDR1 and CDR2 sequences are PRHDT and FYEKMQ (reference sequence). V lost 5 bases to trimming and J lost 14 bases, with 16 bases between them. This CDR3 is built from 13 residues. Libraries were prepared by immunoSEQ multiplex PCR; TCRdb keeps only in-frame clonotypes and omits some of them. The sample includes about 120,000 clones, around 89% of them seen just once. This clone came up once. What was sequenced was blood. This TCR was sampled from a man aged 35 to 55 in good health. The genes are TRBV13 and TRBJ1-6, with D hard to call. The CDR3 here is CASSPDSGRTLHF. The CDR3 region has the DNA TGTGCCAGCAGCCCCGATAGCGGGAGGACCCTCCACTTT.